This T cell receptor beta chain was recorded in a study of cytomegalovirus exposure and HLA in healthy donors. Regarding this clone: No antigen is known for it.

The junction had 6 bases not matched to a gene; V was cut back by 6 bases and J by 6 bases. The CDR3 runs 12 residues. CDR1 is GTSNPN and CDR2 is SVGIG in the germline V gene (reference sequence). Study observations and caveats: Most sequenced TCRs were rare (though some public TCRs occurred in many donors). In vitro data verified a few CMV-associated chains as specific for CMV antigens.

This PCR relied on a set of 60 Vbeta primers and 13 Jbeta primers. The repertoire was sequenced with immunoSEQ multiplex PCR; TCRdb's copy has only in-frame clones and lacks some. The data contain 200,000 to 250,000 clones, around 81% of them singletons. What was sequenced was PBMCs. The receptor was derived from a woman aged 55-70 years in good health and CMV-seropositive. V usage is TRBV30 and J usage is TRBJ1-1; 8 bases map to TRBD1. This CDR3 is CACSGGVSEAFF. The CDR3 nucleotides are TGTGCCTGTTCAGGGGGCGTATCTGAAGCTTTCTTT.